Reported below is one T cell receptor (beta chain). The protocol was immunoSEQ multiplex PCR, while the TCRdb copy is restricted to in-frame clones and leaves out a portion. The data show around 160,000 clones, around 81% seen once. The germline V gene has CDR1 SGDLS and CDR2 YYNGEE. Losses at the gene ends were 2 bases for V and 1 base for J; bases not matched to a gene: 2. This CDR3 contains 16 residues. This sample was included in a study of blood T cell repertoires in COVID-19. Study information: In each case, the material was cDNA or gDNA derived from T cells, B-cell-depleted T cells, or PBMCs.

Sequencing was done on a sample of peripheral blood. The V call is TRBV9, the J call TRBJ1-4; TRBD1 agrees at 10 bases. The receptor was isolated from a man in his 60s with active or convalescent COVID-19. CDR3 coding DNA: TGTGCCAGCAGCGTGGGACAGGGGTTAACTAATGAAAAACTGTTTTTT. Translating it yields CASSVGQGLTNEKLFF.